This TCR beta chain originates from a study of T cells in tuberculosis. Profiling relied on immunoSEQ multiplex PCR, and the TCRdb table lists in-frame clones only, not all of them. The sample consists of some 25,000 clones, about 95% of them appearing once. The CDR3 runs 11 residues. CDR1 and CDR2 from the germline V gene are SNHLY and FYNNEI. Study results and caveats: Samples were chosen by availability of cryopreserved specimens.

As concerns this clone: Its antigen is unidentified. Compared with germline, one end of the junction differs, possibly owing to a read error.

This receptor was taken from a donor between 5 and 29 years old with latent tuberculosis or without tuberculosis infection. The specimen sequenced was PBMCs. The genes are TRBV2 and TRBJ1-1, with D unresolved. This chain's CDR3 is CASRENAEAFF. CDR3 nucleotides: TGTGCCAGCAGGGAGAACGCTGAAGCTTTCTTT.